One and the same sample provided the 6 T cell receptor beta chains below, sequenced in a study of blood T cells in healthy people across ages. The second PCR ran roughly 6 to 11 cycles with a sample-barcoded 5' primer and J-beta primers. TCRdb analysed the 5' RACE reads with MiXCR anew, one entry per CDR3 protein. The repertoire holds roughly 730,000 distinct CDR3 sequences, with more than 50% as singletons. Sequenced material: blood. The receptors derive from a middle-aged man in good health.

V is TRBV20-1 and J is TRBJ1-2; 7 nucleotides agree with TRBD1. Germline lookup yields CDR1 DFQATT and CDR2 SNEGSKA (reference sequence). V lost 0 bases to trimming and J lost 6 bases; unmatched junction nucleotides: 13. The CDR3 covers 16 residues. As DNA, the CDR3 is TGCAGTGCTAGAGATACGCGAAGAGGGGGCGCGGATGGCTACACCTTC. Its translation is CSARDTRRGGADGYTF.

This chain joins TRBV7-2 and TRBJ2-3; D unclear. Germline CDR1 is SGHTA and CDR2 is FQGNSA. V gave up 5 bases and J gave up 6 bases, with 18 bases separating them. The CDR3 is made up of 15 amino acids. CDR3 protein: CASSPVMGYADTQYF. DNA for the CDR3: TGTGCCAGCAGCCCAGTGATGGGTTACGCCGATACGCAGTATTTT.

The genes are TRBV6-1 and TRBJ1-2; no clear D gene. V gave up 3 bases and J gave up 6 bases, with 11 bases separating them. Germline lookup yields CDR1 MNHNS and CDR2 SASEGT. The CDR3 sequence is 13 residues long. This CDR3 reads CASSDRVLNGYTF. In DNA, the CDR3 is TGTGCCAGCAGTGACCGCGTCCTGAATGGCTACACCTTC.

The genes are TRBV15 and TRBJ2-5; D may be TRBD1 (5 bases). Germline CDR1 LNHNV, CDR2 YYDKDF (reference sequence). Deletions cut 5 bases from V and 11 bases from J, with 15 bases between. The CDR3 has 12 residues. CDR3: CATSPGQGEQYF. The DNA of the CDR3 is TGTGCCACCAGCCCTGGCCAGGGTGAGCAGTACTTC. The whole variable domain, remainder taken from reference TRBV15 and TRBJ2-5, is DAMVIQNPRYQVTQFGKPVTLSCSQTLNHNVMYWYQQKSSQAPKLLFHYYDKDFNNEADTPDNFQSRRPNTSFCFLDIRSPGLGDTAMYLCATSPGQGEQYFGPGTRLLVL.

This clonotype was observed a handful of times. A much larger clone lies a single base off, so this may be a read error. This chain joins TRBV4-2 and TRBJ2-1, with 8 bases matching TRBD2. The germline V gene has CDR1 LGHNA and CDR2 YNFKEQ. After removal of 0 bases from V and 1 base from J, the junction contained 8 bases not matched to a gene. CDR3 length: 18 residues. Written as DNA, the CDR3 is TGTGCCAGCAGCCAAGATCGGGGGGGTTGGGGGTCCTACAATGAGCAGTTCTTC. Translated: CASSQDRGGWGSYNEQFF.

This clonotype showed up just a few times. The chain combines TRBV29-1 with TRBJ1-1, with TRBD1 matching 8 bases. V dropped 5 bases and J dropped 3; count of bases not matched to a gene: 11. Germline V gene sequence: CDR1 SQVTM, CDR2 ANQGSEA. The CDR3 has 15 residues. CDR3 in DNA: TGCAGCGTTTCCGACAGGGGCATTGGAGACACTGAAGCTTTCTTT. Translating gives CSVSDRGIGDTEAFF.